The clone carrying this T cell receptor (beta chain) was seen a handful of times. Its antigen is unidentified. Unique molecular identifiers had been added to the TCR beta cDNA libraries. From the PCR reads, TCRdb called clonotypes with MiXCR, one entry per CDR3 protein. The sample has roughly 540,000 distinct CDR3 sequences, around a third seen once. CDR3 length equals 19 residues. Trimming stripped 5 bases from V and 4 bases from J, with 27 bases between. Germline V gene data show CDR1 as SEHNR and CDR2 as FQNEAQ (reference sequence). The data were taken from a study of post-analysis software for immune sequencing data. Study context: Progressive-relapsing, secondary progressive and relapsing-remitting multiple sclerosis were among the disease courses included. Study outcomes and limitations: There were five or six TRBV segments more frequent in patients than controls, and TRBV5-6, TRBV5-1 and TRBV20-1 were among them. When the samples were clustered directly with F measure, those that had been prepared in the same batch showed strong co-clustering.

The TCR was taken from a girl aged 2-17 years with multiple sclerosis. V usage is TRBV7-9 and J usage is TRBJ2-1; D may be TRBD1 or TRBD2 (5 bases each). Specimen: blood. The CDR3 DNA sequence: TGTGCCAGCAGCCCCATCAAATCCGGGACCCCCCGAAATTACAATGAGCAGTTCTTC. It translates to CASSPIKSGTPRNYNEQFF. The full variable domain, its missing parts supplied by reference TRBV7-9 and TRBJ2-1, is DTGVSQNPRHKITKRGQNVTFRCDPISEHNRLYWYRQTLGQGPEFLTYFQNEAQLEKSRLLSDRFSAERPKGSFSTLEIQRTEQGDSAMYLCASSPIKSGTPRNYNEQFFGPGTRLTVL.